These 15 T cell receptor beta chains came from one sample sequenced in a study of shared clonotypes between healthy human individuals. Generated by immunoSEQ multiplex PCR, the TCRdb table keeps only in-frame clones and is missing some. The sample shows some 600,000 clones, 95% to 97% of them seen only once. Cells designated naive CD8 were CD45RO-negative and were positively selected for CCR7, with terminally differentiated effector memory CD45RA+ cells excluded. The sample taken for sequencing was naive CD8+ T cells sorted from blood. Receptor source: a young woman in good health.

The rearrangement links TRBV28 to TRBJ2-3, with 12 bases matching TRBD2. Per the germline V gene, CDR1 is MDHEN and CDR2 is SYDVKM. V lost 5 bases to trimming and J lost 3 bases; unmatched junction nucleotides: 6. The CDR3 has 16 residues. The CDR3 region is CASSPRLAGETDTQYF. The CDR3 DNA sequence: TGTGCCAGCAGTCCCAGACTAGCGGGAGAGACAGATACGCAGTATTTT.

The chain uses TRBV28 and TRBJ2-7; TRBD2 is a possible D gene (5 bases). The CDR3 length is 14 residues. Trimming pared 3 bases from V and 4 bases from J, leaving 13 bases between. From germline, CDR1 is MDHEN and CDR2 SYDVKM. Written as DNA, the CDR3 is TGTGCCAGCAGTTTTGGGGAGTTGGAGTACGAGCAGTACTTC. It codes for CASSFGELEYEQYF.

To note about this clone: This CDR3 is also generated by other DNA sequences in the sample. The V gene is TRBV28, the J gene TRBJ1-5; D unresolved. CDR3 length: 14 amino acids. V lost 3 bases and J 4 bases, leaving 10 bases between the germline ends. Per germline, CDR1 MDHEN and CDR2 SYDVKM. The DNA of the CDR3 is TGTGCCAGCAGTTTTGAAGGATCTAATCAGCCCCAGCATTTT. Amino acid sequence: CASSFEGSNQPQHF. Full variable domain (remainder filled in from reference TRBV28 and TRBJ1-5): DVKVTQSSRYLVKRTGEKVFLECVQDMDHENMFWYRQDPGLGLRLIYFSYDVKMKEKGDIPEGYSVSREKKERFSLILESASTNQTSMYLCASSFEGSNQPQHFGDGTRLSIL.

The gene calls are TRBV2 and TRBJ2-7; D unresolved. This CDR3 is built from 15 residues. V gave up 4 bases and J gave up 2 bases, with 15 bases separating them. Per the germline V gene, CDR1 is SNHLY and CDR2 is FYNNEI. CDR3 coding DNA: TGTGCCAGCAGTGGGGCAAACCCGGACCCCTACGAGCAGTACTTC. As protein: CASSGANPDPYEQYF.

The chain's CDR3 is CAISETGTEAFF. The CDR3, as DNA: TGTGCCATCAGTGAGACAGGGACTGAAGCTTTCTTT. The genes are TRBV10-3 and TRBJ1-1, with D possibly being TRBD1 (6 bases). CDR1 is ENHRY and CDR2 is SYGVKD in the germline V gene. Trimming shortened V by 2 bases and J by 5 bases, and 6 bases separated the two germline ends. CDR3 length: 12 residues.

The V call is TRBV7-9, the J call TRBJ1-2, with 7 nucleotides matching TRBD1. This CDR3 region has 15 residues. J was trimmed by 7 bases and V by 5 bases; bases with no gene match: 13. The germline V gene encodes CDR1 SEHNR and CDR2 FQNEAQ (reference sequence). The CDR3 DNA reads TGTGCCAGCAGCCCGACCGGCCAGGGGGAGATTGGCTACACCTTC. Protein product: CASSPTGQGEIGYTF.

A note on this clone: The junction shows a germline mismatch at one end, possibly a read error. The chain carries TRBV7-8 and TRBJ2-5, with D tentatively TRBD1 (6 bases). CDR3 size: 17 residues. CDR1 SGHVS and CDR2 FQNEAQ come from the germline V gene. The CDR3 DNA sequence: TGTGCCAGCAGCTTAAACGACGTGGGGGCAGAACAAGAGACTCAGTACTTC. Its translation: CASSLNDVGAEQETQYF. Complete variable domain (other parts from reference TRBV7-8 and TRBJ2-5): GAGVSQSPRYKVAKRGQDVALRCDPISGHVSLFWYQQALGQGPEFLTYFQNEAQLDKSGLPSDRFFAERPEGSVSTLKIQRTQQEDSAVYLCASSLNDVGAEQETQYFGPGTRLLVL.

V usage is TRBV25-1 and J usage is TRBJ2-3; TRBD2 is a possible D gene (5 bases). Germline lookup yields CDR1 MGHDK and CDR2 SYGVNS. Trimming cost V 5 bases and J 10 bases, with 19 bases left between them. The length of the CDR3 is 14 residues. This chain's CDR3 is CASSYLEGEGSQYF. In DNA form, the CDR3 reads TGTGCCAGCAGTTATCTCGAGGGTGAGGGTTCGCAGTATTTT. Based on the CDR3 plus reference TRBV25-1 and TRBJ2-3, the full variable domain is EADIYQTPRYLVIGTGKKITLECSQTMGHDKMYWYQQDPGMELHLIHYSYGVNSTEKGDLSSESTVSRIRTEHFPLTLESARPSHTSQYLCASSYLEGEGSQYFGPGTRLTVL.

In nucleotides, the CDR3 is TGTGCCAGTAGGATCACCGGGACAGAGCACAGCCCCTATGGCTACACCTTC. Its translation: CASRITGTEHSPYGYTF. The gene calls are TRBV19 and TRBJ1-2, with TRBD1 matching 7 bases. After removal of 6 bases from V and 4 bases from J, the junction contained 17 bases not matched to a gene. Germline V gene lookup returns CDR1 LNHDA and CDR2 SQIVND (reference sequence). The CDR3 has 17 residues.

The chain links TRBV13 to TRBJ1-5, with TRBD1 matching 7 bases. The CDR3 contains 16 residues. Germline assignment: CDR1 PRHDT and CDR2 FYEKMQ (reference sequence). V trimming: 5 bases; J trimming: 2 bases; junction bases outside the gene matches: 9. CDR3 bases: TGTGCCAGCAGCGCAGGGGGGCTTGGGGGCAATCAGCCCCAGCATTTT. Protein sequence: CASSAGGLGGNQPQHF.

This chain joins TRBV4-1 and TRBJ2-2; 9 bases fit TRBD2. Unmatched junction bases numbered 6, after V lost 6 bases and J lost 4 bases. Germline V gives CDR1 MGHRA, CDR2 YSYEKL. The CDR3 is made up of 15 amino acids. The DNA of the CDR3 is TGCGCCAGCAGGCGGCGGGAGGGTGGCACCGGGGAGCTGTTTTTT. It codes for CASRRREGGTGELFF.

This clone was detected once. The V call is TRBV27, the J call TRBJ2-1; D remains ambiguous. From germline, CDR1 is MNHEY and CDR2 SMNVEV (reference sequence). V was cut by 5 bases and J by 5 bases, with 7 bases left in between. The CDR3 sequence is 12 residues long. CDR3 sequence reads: CASSHRNNEQFF. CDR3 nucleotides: TGTGCCAGCAGTCATAGAAACAATGAGCAGTTCTTC.

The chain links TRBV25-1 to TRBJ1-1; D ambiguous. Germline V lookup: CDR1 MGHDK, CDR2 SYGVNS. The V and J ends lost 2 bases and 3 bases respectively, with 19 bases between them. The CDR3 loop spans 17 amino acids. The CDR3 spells CASSEPGGLIGDTEAFF. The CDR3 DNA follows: TGTGCCAGCAGTGAACCCGGTGGGTTGATTGGGGACACTGAAGCTTTCTTT.

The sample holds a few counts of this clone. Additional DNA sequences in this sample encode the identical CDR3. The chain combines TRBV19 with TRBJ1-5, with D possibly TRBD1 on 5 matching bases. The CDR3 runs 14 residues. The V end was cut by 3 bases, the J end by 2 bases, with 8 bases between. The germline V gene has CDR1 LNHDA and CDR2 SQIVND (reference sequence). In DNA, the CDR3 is TGTGCCAGTAGTATCAGGGACGGCAATCAGCCCCAGCATTTT. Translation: CASSIRDGNQPQHF.

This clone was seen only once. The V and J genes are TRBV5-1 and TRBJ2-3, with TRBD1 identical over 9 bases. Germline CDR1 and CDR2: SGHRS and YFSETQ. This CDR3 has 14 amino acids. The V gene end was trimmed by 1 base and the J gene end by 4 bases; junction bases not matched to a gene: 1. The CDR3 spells CASSLRTGADTQYF. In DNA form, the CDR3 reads TGCGCCAGCAGCTTGAGGACAGGGGCAGATACGCAGTATTTT.